This T cell receptor (beta chain) was sequenced for a study of T cell responses to AZD1222 COVID-19 vaccine. Germline V gene sequence: CDR1 KGHDR, CDR2 SFDVKD. Trimming left V 1 base short and J 7 bases short, with 6 bases between. CDR3 length equals 13 residues. Samples with a second dose at about 4 or about 12 weeks were pooled together. A single count supports this clone. Its antigen is not identified. Points from the study as a whole: Most donors were white British and more were female, and clonal diversity was possibly underestimated. Spike-specific TCR breadth and depth both grew after two AZD1222 doses. No repertoire was sampled before or during the peak T cell response, only after it.

Repertoires were generated with immunoSEQ multiplex PCR, while TCRdb's copy carries only in-frame clones and drops some. The table has about 150,000 clones, roughly 90% seen once. Here the sequenced sample was peripheral blood, taken 28 days after the second AZD1222 dose. This clonotype originated in an adult who received the AZD1222 COVID-19 vaccine. The chain recombines TRBV24-1 with TRBJ2-2; unclear D gene. Written as DNA, the CDR3 is TGTGCCACCAGTGATTTTAGAGACGGGGAGCTGTTTTTT. It codes for CATSDFRDGELFF.